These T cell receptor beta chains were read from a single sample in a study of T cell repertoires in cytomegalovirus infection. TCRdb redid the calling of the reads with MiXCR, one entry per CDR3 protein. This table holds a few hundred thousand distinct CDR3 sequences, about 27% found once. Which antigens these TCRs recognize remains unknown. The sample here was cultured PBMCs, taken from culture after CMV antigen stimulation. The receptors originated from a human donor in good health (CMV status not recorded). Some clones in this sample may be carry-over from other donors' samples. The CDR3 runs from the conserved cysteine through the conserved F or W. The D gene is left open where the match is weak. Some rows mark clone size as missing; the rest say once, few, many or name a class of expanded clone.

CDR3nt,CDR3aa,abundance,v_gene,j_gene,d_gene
TGTGCCAGCAGCCGACTCTCTAGCACCGAGCAGTACTTC,CASSRLSSTEQYF,NA,TRBV7-3,TRBJ2-7,NA
TGTGCCAGTAGTATAGGAGGGGGATCCTACAATGAGCAGTTCTTC,CASSIGGGSYNEQFF,NA,TRBV19,TRBJ2-1,NA
TGTGCCAGCAGAAACCGGACAGGGGGCGATTCACCCCTCCACTTT,CASRNRTGGDSPLHF,few,TRBV3-1,TRBJ1-6,TRBD1
TGCGCCAGCAGCCGCACGTCAATCGAATCCTACAATGAGCAGTTCTTC,CASSRTSIESYNEQFF,many,TRBV4-1,TRBJ2-1,NA
TGTGCCAGCAGTGGTCGAGGGGTTTCCTTCTCCTACAATGAGCAGTTCTTC,CASSGRGVSFSYNEQFF,many,TRBV6-1,TRBJ2-1,NA
TGTGCCAGCAGAACTCCCGAGGGACACTACACCTTC,CASRTPEGHYTF,NA,TRBV11-2,TRBJ1-2,NA
TGTGCCAGCAGACCCAGGGGCTCCCTCGATGAGCAGTTCTTC,CASRPRGSLDEQFF,NA,TRBV12-3/TRBV12-4,TRBJ2-1,NA
TGTGCCACCAGTGACCGTAGCGGGAATAGGTACAATGAGCAGTTCTTC,CATSDRSGNRYNEQFF,NA,TRBV24-1,TRBJ2-1,TRBD2
TGCAGTGCTAAGCGAGGCGGCTCCGGGAGGGAGACCCAGTACTTC,CSAKRGGSGRETQYF,NA,TRBV20-1,TRBJ2-5,TRBD2
TGTGCCAGCAGTACCCGGGTAGGGACACAGCCCCAGCATTTT,CASSTRVGTQPQHF,NA,TRBV12-3/TRBV12-4,TRBJ1-5,NA
TGTGCCAGCAGCTTAAGGACAGCGAGGGGGTCAACTAATGAAAAACTGTTTTTT,CASSLRTARGSTNEKLFF,many,TRBV7-3,TRBJ1-4,NA
TGTGCCAGCAGCCCGGACCGGACACAATACGAGCAGTACTTC,CASSPDRTQYEQYF,few,TRBV5-6,TRBJ2-7,NA
TGTGCCAGCAGTCAGATCGACAGGGACCAAGCTTTCTTT,CASSQIDRDQAFF,once,TRBV6-2/TRBV6-3,TRBJ1-1,TRBD1
TGTGCCAGCAGGCCCGGGGGGGGGAATGAGCAGTTCTTC,CASRPGGGNEQFF,NA,TRBV6-6,TRBJ2-1,TRBD2
TGTGCCAGCAGCCAAGATCGAGCGGAGCTCTCCTACGAGCAGTACTTC,CASSQDRAELSYEQYF,NA,TRBV3-1,TRBJ2-7,NA
TGTGCCAGCAGACTCGATATAGCGGTTGCGGATAATGAGCAGTTCTTC,CASRLDIAVADNEQFF,few,TRBV5-4,TRBJ2-1,NA
TGTGCCAGCAGTCCGGGACTGACGGGTGGAAACACCATATATTTT,CASSPGLTGGNTIYF,NA,TRBV12-3/TRBV12-4,TRBJ1-3,NA
TGTGCCAGCAGTCCCCCCCAGCGGGAGAAGACCCAGTACTTC,CASSPPQREKTQYF,NA,TRBV28,TRBJ2-5,TRBD2
TGTGCCAGCAGCCAAGAATCCCACAGGGGTTATTCACCCCTCCACTTT,CASSQESHRGYSPLHF,NA,TRBV4-2,TRBJ1-6,TRBD1
TGTGCCAGCAGTTACGGAGCCTATGGCAAACTGTTTTTT,CASSYGAYGKLFF,many,TRBV6-2/TRBV6-3,TRBJ1-4,NA
TGTGCCACCAGTGAAGGGGGGGGGCCCGGAAAATCCGGGAAGCTGTTTTTT,CATSEGGGPGKSGKLFF,NA,TRBV24-1,TRBJ2-2,NA
TGTGCCAGCAGCCCTGGACTACCCGATACGCAGTATTTT,CASSPGLPDTQYF,NA,TRBV4-1,TRBJ2-3,NA
TGTGCCAGCAGCCAGGGACAGGGGACCTATAATTCACCCCTCCACTTT,CASSQGQGTYNSPLHF,few,TRBV7-6,TRBJ1-6,TRBD1
TGTGCCAGCAGCTTCCTTGGACGGGGACTAAACGACAATGAGCAGTTCTTC,CASSFLGRGLNDNEQFF,NA,TRBV5-4,TRBJ2-1,TRBD2
TGTGCCAGCAGTTACTCGACGGGGGCCAACACCGGGGAGCTGTTTTTT,CASSYSTGANTGELFF,NA,TRBV6-5,TRBJ2-2,NA
TGTGCCAGCAGCGTAGTGGTAGGGTTCACTGAAGCTTTCTTT,CASSVVVGFTEAFF,NA,TRBV9,TRBJ1-1,NA
TGTGCCAGCAGCTTAGAGGGTGTGGGACAGGGGGCATCAGCTTTCTTT,CASSLEGVGQGASAFF,NA,TRBV7-3,TRBJ1-1,TRBD1
TGTGCCAGCGGCGGCGGGGGAGGGAATACCTACGAGCAGTACTTC,CASGGGGGNTYEQYF,few,TRBV27,TRBJ2-7,TRBD2
TGTGCCAGCAGCTCCCAAAGTAGGCCGATACGACAGGGCCATGGAAACACCATATATTTT,CASSSQSRPIRQGHGNTIYF,NA,TRBV9,TRBJ1-3,TRBD1
TGTGCCAGCAGTTTACCCAGGGACTCTGGGGCCAACGTCCTGACTTTC,CASSLPRDSGANVLTF,NA,TRBV28,TRBJ2-6,NA
TGTGCCAGCAGCCAAGAACCGGGACAGGGGGCAGGGGAAAAACTGTTTTTT,CASSQEPGQGAGEKLFF,NA,TRBV4-2,TRBJ1-4,TRBD1
TGTGCCAGCAGCACCTCAAGCGGGAGGGGTTACAATGAGCAGTTCTTC,CASSTSSGRGYNEQFF,few,TRBV7-3,TRBJ2-1,TRBD2
TGTGCCAGCAGCTTAGTCGCGGGGGACAGGGATACGCAGTATTTT,CASSLVAGDRDTQYF,NA,TRBV7-2,TRBJ2-3,NA
TGTGCCAGCAGCCCGGTCCTTGGTGAGACCCAGTACTTC,CASSPVLGETQYF,few,TRBV7-8,TRBJ2-5,NA
TGTGCCAGCAGCTCCTTAGGGCCCCAGCATTTT,CASSSLGPQHF,few,TRBV7-8,TRBJ1-5,NA
TGTGCCAGCAGCGGGCGACCGGGACAGGGGTATGGCTACACCTTC,CASSGRPGQGYGYTF,NA,TRBV7-2,TRBJ1-2,TRBD1
TGCAGTGCTAGCGAACTAGCGGGGCTCCAAGAGACCCAGTACTTC,CSASELAGLQETQYF,NA,TRBV20-1,TRBJ2-5,TRBD2
TGTGCCAGCAGTTTAAGAGGGAGCGATGAGCAGTTCTTC,CASSLRGSDEQFF,once,TRBV12-3/TRBV12-4,TRBJ2-1,NA
TGTGCCAGCAGCTCGACTAGCGGGATGGGAGAGACCCAGTACTTC,CASSSTSGMGETQYF,few,TRBV7-2,TRBJ2-5,TRBD2
TGTGCCAGCAGTTTCCCCGGACAGGGCGGCAATCAGCCCCAGCATTTT,CASSFPGQGGNQPQHF,few,TRBV28,TRBJ1-5,TRBD1
TGTGCCAGCAGCGCATCATCTGACTGGAGAACCTATGGCTACACCTTC,CASSASSDWRTYGYTF,NA,TRBV7-9,TRBJ1-2,NA
TGTGCCTCCAACCCAACAGGGGGAAACACCGGGGAGCTGTTTTTT,CASNPTGGNTGELFF,few,TRBV10-3,TRBJ2-2,TRBD1
TGCAGCGTTGAGGAGGGGTGGGATACGCAGTATTTT,CSVEEGWDTQYF,NA,TRBV29-1,TRBJ2-3,NA
TGTGCCAGCAGCCTAGACAGGGGCCACACTGAAGCTTTCTTT,CASSLDRGHTEAFF,NA,TRBV7-2,TRBJ1-1,TRBD1
TGTGCCAGCAGCTTAGCAGGTTCAGGGGGCCATCAGCCCCAGCATTTT,CASSLAGSGGHQPQHF,many,TRBV7-8,TRBJ1-5,TRBD1
TGTGCCAGCAGCTCACCAGGTAGACTGTTTTTT,CASSSPGRLFF,NA,TRBV3-1,TRBJ1-4,NA
TGTGCCAGCCACAGGGTCCTTTGGTCCTACGAGCAGTACTTC,CASHRVLWSYEQYF,few,TRBV6-7,TRBJ2-7,NA
TGTGCCAGCAGTATTCCCCAGGGGGGGAAGGAAAAACTGTTTTTT,CASSIPQGGKEKLFF,few,TRBV28,TRBJ1-4,TRBD1
TGCGCCAGCACCATGTCCCTAAGGTTAAATAGCGGGTCTAAAAACATTCAGTACTTC,CASTMSLRLNSGSKNIQYF,few,TRBV23-1,TRBJ2-4,TRBD2
TGTGCCAGCTCCGATGAAGCGGAGAACACTGAAGCTTTCTTT,CASSDEAENTEAFF,few,TRBV6-1,TRBJ1-1,NA